This passage covers 14 T cell receptor beta chains from one sample sequenced in a study of human T cells and chemical hapten exposure. Time point meaning: patch test 1, 2 weeks after DPC sensitization. The treatment is: therapeutic diphenylcyclopropenone sensitization with weekly scalp DPC. Total RNA was extracted from unfractionated whole blood. MiXCR, applied by TCRdb to the RACE reads, yields one record per CDR3 protein. The table lists over 50,000 distinct CDR3 sequences, approximately 10% of them singletons, with about 1.7% in the top ten. This specimen was whole blood, taken in connection with sensitization to the hapten diphenylcyclopropenone (DPC). The receptor set was obtained from a woman aged 40-49 years with alopecia areata. Some clones in this sample may be carry-over from other donors' samples.

In this sample, this clonotype turned up many times. V gene TRBV2 combines with J gene TRBJ2-5; TRBD1 is a possible D gene (6 bases). Germline lookup yields CDR1 SNHLY and CDR2 FYNNEI. The germline V and J ends were trimmed by 7 bases and 3 bases, with 12 bases remaining between them. The CDR3 sequence is 13 residues long. The CDR3 nucleotides read TGTGCCAGCACTGGACAGCTAAAAGAGACCCAGTACTTC. It translates to CASTGQLKETQYF. Variable domain in full (rest from reference TRBV2 and TRBJ2-5): EPEVTQTPSHQVTQMGQEVILRCVPISNHLYFYWYRQILGQKVEFLVSFYNNEISEKSEIFDDQFSVERPDGSNFTLKIRSTKLEDSAMYFCASTGQLKETQYFGPGTRLLVL.

The chain links TRBV10-1 to TRBJ2-3; the match to TRBD1 covers 11 bases. Germline lookup yields CDR1 WNHNN and CDR2 SYGVQD (reference sequence). The CDR3 is 16 amino acids. V gave up 6 bases and J gave up 0 bases; unmatched junction bases: 5. DNA for the CDR3: TGCGCCAGCAGCCAGGACAGGGGGCGAAGCACAGATACGCAGTATTTT. It specifies CASSQDRGRSTDTQYF.

This clonotype was observed at least ten times. The rearrangement joins TRBV18 to TRBJ2-4; no definite D call. The CDR3 length is 13 residues. CDR1 and CDR2 from the germline V gene are KGHSH and LQKENI. V lost 3 bases and J 6 bases, leaving 9 bases between the germline ends. CDR3 sequence: CASSPLTRNIQYF. The CDR3 DNA is TGTGCCAGCTCACCTTTGACGAGAAACATTCAGTACTTC.

In this sample, this clonotype turned up a few times. The chain combines TRBV29-1 with TRBJ1-1; no definite D call. This CDR3 contains 13 residues. Germline CDR1 is SQVTM and CDR2 is ANQGSEA. Trimming removed 6 bases from V and 0 bases from J, with 11 bases in between. CDR3 sequence: CSVYSEMNTEAFF. CDR3 nucleotides: TGCAGCGTATACAGCGAGATGAACACTGAAGCTTTCTTT.

This clonotype showed up just a few times. This rearrangement joins TRBV29-1 to TRBJ2-7; either TRBD1 or TRBD2 may supply D (5 bases each). V shed 6 bases and J shed 0 bases, with 15 bases lying between them. The germline CDR1 and CDR2 sequences are SQVTM and ANQGSEA. The CDR3 runs to 14 residues. CDR3: CSVHSGTDSYEQYF. For the CDR3, the DNA is TGCAGCGTCCATTCCGGGACGGACTCCTACGAGCAGTACTTC.

This clonotype appeared many times. The J gene is TRBJ2-3, the V gene TRBV5-4; 9 bases line up with TRBD2. From germline, CDR1 is SGHNT and CDR2 YYREEE (reference sequence). The length of the CDR3 is 15 residues. V was clipped by 4 bases and J by 0 bases; unmatched bases: 3. DNA for the CDR3: TGTGCCAGCAGCCCCACTAGCGGGAGCACAGATACGCAGTATTTT. It specifies CASSPTSGSTDTQYF.

This clonotype was observed a handful of times. The chain has TRBV15 and TRBJ2-7; no clear D gene. CDR3 size: 15 residues. The V and J ends lost 0 bases and 2 bases respectively, with 11 bases between them. Germline CDR1 reads LNHNV; CDR2 reads YYDKDF (reference sequence). CDR3 nucleotides: TGTGCCACCAGCAGAGATAGACCTAGAGCCTACGAGCAGTACTTC. Residues: CATSRDRPRAYEQYF.

The gene calls are TRBV29-1 and TRBJ2-1; 10 bases agree with TRBD2. The length of the CDR3 is 16 residues. Germline V gives CDR1 SQVTM, CDR2 ANQGSEA. With 5 bases clipped from V and 5 bases from J, the junction kept 12 bases outside the gene matches. The CDR3 nucleotides read TGCAGCGTTCCCCCTAGCGGGAGTTACTGGGACAATGAGCAGTTCTTC. Translated: CSVPPSGSYWDNEQFF.

In this sample, this clonotype turned up a few times. This rearrangement joins TRBV12-3 or TRBV12-4 to TRBJ2-3; 9 positions match TRBD2. CDR3 length: 16 residues. The trim removed 5 bases at V and 2 bases at J, leaving 8 bases unmatched. The CDR3 DNA sequence: TGTGCCAGCAGTCCCCGGGCGGGAGGGTACACAGATACGCAGTATTTT. This codes for CASSPRAGGYTDTQYF.

A few counts support this clonotype. The J gene is TRBJ2-5, the V gene TRBV6-5; D may be TRBD1 or TRBD2 (5 bases each). Trimming took off 7 bases at V and 7 bases at J, with 16 bases between the two ends. This CDR3 has 13 residues. The germline CDR1 and CDR2 sequences are MNHEY and SVGAGI. The CDR3 here is CASKTGLQGTQYF. Here the CDR3 DNA reads TGTGCCAGCAAAACTGGACTTCAGGGGACCCAGTACTTC.

The chain joins TRBV27 to TRBJ2-5, with D perhaps being TRBD1 or TRBD2 (5 bases each). V was trimmed by 5 bases and J by 4 bases, leaving 14 bases between them. The CDR3 extends over 14 amino acids. Germline V gene lookup returns CDR1 MNHEY and CDR2 SMNVEV (reference sequence). This CDR3 is CASSRGTRGETQYF. CDR3 DNA: TGTGCCAGCAGTAGAGGGACGCGCGGAGAGACCCAGTACTTC.

The V gene is TRBV9, the J gene TRBJ2-5; possible D gene TRBD2, 5 bases. This CDR3 is 15 amino acids long. Trimming took off 0 bases at V and 5 bases at J, with 14 bases between the two ends. Germline assignment: CDR1 SGDLS and CDR2 YYNGEE. The CDR3 reads CASSVGGLVSETQYF. The CDR3 DNA reads as TGTGCCAGCAGCGTAGGAGGGCTAGTTAGTGAGACCCAGTACTTC. The variable domain in full, with the rest retrieved from reference TRBV9 and TRBJ2-5, is DSGVTQTPKHLITATGQRVTLRCSPRSGDLSVYWYQQSLDQGLQFLIQYYNGEERAKGNILERFSAQQFPDLHSELNLSSLELGDSALYFCASSVGGLVSETQYFGPGTRLLVL.

There are a few counts of this clonotype. The CDR3 region has the DNA TGTGCCAGCAGCTTTTCTACCCGGTTAGGACAGTTCTATGGCTACACCTTC. Its protein is CASSFSTRLGQFYGYTF. The V gene is TRBV3-1, the J gene TRBJ1-2, with a possible D match to TRBD1 (6 bases). The CDR3 runs to 17 residues. In germline, CDR1 is LGHDT, CDR2 YNNKEL (reference sequence). V lost 5 bases to trimming and J lost 4 bases, with 23 bases between them.

The rearrangement uses TRBV5-1 and TRBJ2-7; no definite D call. This CDR3 comprises 12 residues. With 1 base removed from V and 2 bases from J, the gap between germline ends came to 4 bases. Germline loops: CDR1 SGHRS, CDR2 YFSETQ. The CDR3 loop reads CASSLSPYEQYF. CDR3 nucleotides: TGCGCCAGCAGCTTGAGCCCCTACGAGCAGTACTTC.